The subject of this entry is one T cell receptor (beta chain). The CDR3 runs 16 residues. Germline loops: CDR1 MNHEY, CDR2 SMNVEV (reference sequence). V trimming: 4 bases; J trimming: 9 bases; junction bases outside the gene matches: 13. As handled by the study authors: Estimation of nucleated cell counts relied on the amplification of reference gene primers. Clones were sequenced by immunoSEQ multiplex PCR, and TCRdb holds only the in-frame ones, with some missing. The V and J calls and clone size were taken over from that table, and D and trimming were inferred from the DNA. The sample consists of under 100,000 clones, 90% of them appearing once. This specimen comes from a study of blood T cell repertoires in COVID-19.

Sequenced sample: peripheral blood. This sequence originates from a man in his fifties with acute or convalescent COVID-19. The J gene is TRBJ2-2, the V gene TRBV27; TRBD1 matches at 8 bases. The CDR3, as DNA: TGTGCCAGCAGTTCTATTACCGGGACAGGAGGCAGGGAGCTGTTTTTT. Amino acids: CASSSITGTGGRELFF.